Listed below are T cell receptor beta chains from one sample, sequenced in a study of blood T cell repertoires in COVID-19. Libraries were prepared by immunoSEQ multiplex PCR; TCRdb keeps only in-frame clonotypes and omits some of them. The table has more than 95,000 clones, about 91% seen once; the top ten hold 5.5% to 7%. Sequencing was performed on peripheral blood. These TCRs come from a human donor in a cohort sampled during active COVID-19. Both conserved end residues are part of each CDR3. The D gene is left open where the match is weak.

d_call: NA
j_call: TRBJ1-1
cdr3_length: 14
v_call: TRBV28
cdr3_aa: CASSFSRMNTEAFF
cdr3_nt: TGTGCCAGCAGTTTTTCCCGTATGAACACTGAAGCTTTCTTT

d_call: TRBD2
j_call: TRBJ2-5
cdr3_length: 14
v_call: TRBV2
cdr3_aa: CASRDSGEEETQYF
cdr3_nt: TGTGCCAGCAGGGATAGCGGGGAAGAAGAGACCCAGTACTTC

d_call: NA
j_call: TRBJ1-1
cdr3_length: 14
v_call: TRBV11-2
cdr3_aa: CASSSQTGNTEAFF
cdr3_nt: TGTGCCAGCAGCTCTCAAACGGGGAACACTGAAGCTTTCTTT

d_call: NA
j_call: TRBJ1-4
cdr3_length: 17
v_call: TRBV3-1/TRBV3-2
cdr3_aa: CASSPMKGRGTNEKLFF
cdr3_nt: TGTGCCAGCAGCCCGATGAAGGGTAGGGGGACTAATGAAAAACTGTTTTTT

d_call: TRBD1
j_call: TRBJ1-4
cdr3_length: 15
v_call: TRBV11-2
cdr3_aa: CASSLRDRSNEKLFF
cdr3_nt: TGTGCCAGCAGCTTAAGGGACAGGTCTAATGAAAAACTGTTTTTT

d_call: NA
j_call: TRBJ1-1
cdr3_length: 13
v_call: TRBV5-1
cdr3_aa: CASSSEVGAKAFF
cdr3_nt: TGCGCCAGCAGCTCGGAAGTGGGGGCTAAAGCTTTCTTT

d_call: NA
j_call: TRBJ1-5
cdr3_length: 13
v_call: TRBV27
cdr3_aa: CASSFQGYQPQHF
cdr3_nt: TGTGCCAGCAGTTTCCAGGGTTATCAGCCCCAGCATTTT

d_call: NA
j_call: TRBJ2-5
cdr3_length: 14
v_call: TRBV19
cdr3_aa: CASSPRQAQETQYF
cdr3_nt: TGTGCCAGTAGTCCCCGACAGGCCCAAGAGACCCAGTACTTC

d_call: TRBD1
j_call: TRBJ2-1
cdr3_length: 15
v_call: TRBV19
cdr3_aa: CASSVLGQGASEQFF
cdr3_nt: TGTGCCAGTAGTGTCCTGGGACAGGGGGCATCTGAGCAGTTCTTC

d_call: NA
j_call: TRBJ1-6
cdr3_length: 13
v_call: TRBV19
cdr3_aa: CATHHRANSPLHF
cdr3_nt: TGTGCCACTCATCACAGGGCCAATTCACCCCTCCACTTT